Below are 9 T cell receptor beta chains sequenced from a single sample in a study of blood T cell repertoires in COVID-19. Libraries were prepared by immunoSEQ multiplex PCR; TCRdb keeps only in-frame clonotypes and omits some of them. The sample includes about 310,000 clones, more than 75% of them seen just once. The sequenced sample consisted of peripheral blood. All receptors derive from a woman aged 45 to 65 who had recovered from COVID-19.

This chain links TRBV28 with TRBJ1-5, with a tentative D call TRBD1 (6 bases). Germline V gene lookup returns CDR1 MDHEN and CDR2 SYDVKM. The CDR3 runs 15 residues. V shed 5 bases and J shed 1 base, with 12 bases lying between them. CDR3 nucleotide sequence: TGTGCCAGCAGTCCAACAGGGCGCAGCAATCAGCCCCAGCATTTT. Protein sequence: CASSPTGRSNQPQHF.

This chain joins TRBV3-1 (or the pseudogene TRBV3-2) and TRBJ2-7; 8 positions match TRBD1. The CDR3 consists of 14 residues. J gave up 5 bases and V 2 bases, and 5 bases lay outside the gene matches. The germline V gene has CDR1 LGHDT and CDR2 YNNKEL (reference sequence). DNA for the CDR3: TGTGCCAGCAGCCAAAACCGGGACAGGAACGAGCAGTACTTC. This codes for CASSQNRDRNEQYF.

The chain employs TRBV5-6 and TRBJ2-2; D is ambiguous. CDR3 size: 11 residues. Germline-derived CDR1 and CDR2 are SGHDT and YYEEEE. The V end was cut by 3 bases, the J end by 5 bases, with 2 bases between. The chain's CDR3 is CASSSTGELFF. For the CDR3, the DNA is TGTGCCAGCAGCTCGACCGGGGAGCTGTTTTTT.

The genes are TRBV5-5 and TRBJ2-7, with D perhaps TRBD1 (6 bases). This CDR3 comprises 12 residues. Trimming took off 2 bases at V and 7 bases at J, with 10 bases between the two ends. Per germline, CDR1 SGHKS and CDR2 YYEKEE (reference sequence). The CDR3 DNA reads TGTGCCAGCAGCTTTCAGGGGAGAGAGCAGTACTTC. It specifies CASSFQGREQYF.

This chain connects TRBV5-4 to TRBJ2-4; D is uncertain. The CDR3 runs to 16 residues. The V end was cut by 2 bases, the J end by 1 base, with 13 bases between. Germline loops: CDR1 SGHNT, CDR2 YYREEE (reference sequence). CDR3 region: CASSFRPGRAKNIQYF. CDR3 sequence (DNA): TGTGCCAGCAGCTTCCGACCCGGCAGGGCCAAAAACATTCAGTACTTC.

The chain has TRBV28 and TRBJ2-5, with 7 bases matching TRBD1. Germline CDR1 MDHEN, CDR2 SYDVKM. The CDR3 runs 15 residues. J lost 3 bases, V lost 2 bases, and 6 bases had no gene match. The CDR3 spells CASSLGTVKKETQYF. The DNA of the CDR3 is TGTGCCAGCAGTTTAGGGACAGTGAAGAAAGAGACCCAGTACTTC.

This clone showed up just a few times. The chain joins TRBV27 to TRBJ1-5, with 7 bases lining up with TRBD1. Germline CDR1 and CDR2: MNHEY and SMNVEV (reference sequence). This CDR3 spans 16 amino acids. Germline trimming cut 6 bases from V and 4 bases from J; bases unmatched to any gene: 12. The CDR3 DNA follows: TGTGCCAGCAGGGCCGATACGGACAGGTTAAATCAGCCCCAGCATTTT. Residues: CASRADTDRLNQPQHF.

The gene calls are TRBV18 and TRBJ2-5; maybe TRBD2 (6 bases). The CDR3 spans 14 residues. Trimming pared 2 bases from V and 2 bases from J, leaving 9 bases between. CDR1 and CDR2 from the germline V gene are KGHSH and LQKENI. The CDR3 nucleotides read TGTGCCAGCTCACCATCGGGGAGGCAAGAGACCCAGTACTTC. Translation gives CASSPSGRQETQYF.

The DNA for the CDR3 is TGTGCCAGCAGTGTAGCGACAGGGTTCTACAATGAGCAGTTCTTC. Protein product: CASSVATGFYNEQFF. The rearrangement joins TRBV28 to TRBJ2-1; 7 bases are a match to TRBD1. The CDR3 runs 15 residues. The V segment lost 5 bases and the J segment 3 bases; nucleotides outside the gene matches: 7. Germline CDR1 is MDHEN and CDR2 is SYDVKM.